These T cell receptor beta chains were read from a single sample in a study of identical twins. TCRdb used MiXCR to reprocess the 5' RACE reads, holding one entry per CDR3 protein. The sample holds 1.5 million to 2 million distinct CDR3 sequences, less than 35% seen once. Input material: cord blood. The receptor set was obtained from a newborn girl in good health. Both conserved end residues are part of each CDR3. The D gene is left open where the match is weak. Size values are once, few and many counts, or a class for expanded clones, and some rows have none.

d_call,cdr3_length,clone_size,j_call,v_call,cdr3_nt,cdr3_aa
TRBD2,16,.,TRBJ2-7,TRBV20-1,TGCAGTGCTAGAGATCCAGCGGGAGGTCCCTACAATGAGCAGTACTTC,CSARDPAGGPYNEQYF
TRBD2,13,.,TRBJ2-2,TRBV27,TGTGCCAGCAGTTTTCTAGCGGGGGGGGAGCTGTTTTTT,CASSFLAGGELFF
TRBD1,13,few,TRBJ1-1,TRBV12-3/TRBV12-4,TGTGCCAGCACCGAGGGGGCGAACACTGAAGCTTTCTTT,CASTEGANTEAFF
.,15,few,TRBJ2-7,TRBV28,TGTGCCAGCAGTTCCACAGTGCGGGAAGACTACGAGCAGTACTTC,CASSSTVREDYEQYF
.,15,.,TRBJ2-1,TRBV5-1,TGCGCCAGCAGCCTCGGAAGAGCCCGCTACAATGAGCAGTTCTTC,CASSLGRARYNEQFF
.,14,few,TRBJ2-2,TRBV12-3/TRBV12-4,TGTGCCAGCAGTTTAGCTAGGGACACCGGGGAGCTGTTTTTT,CASSLARDTGELFF
.,16,.,TRBJ2-5,TRBV21-1,TGTGCCAGCAGCGAAGAGCGTTCAACAGGGCAAGAGACCCAGTACTTC,CASSEERSTGQETQYF
TRBD2,17,.,TRBJ2-1,TRBV27,TGTGCCAGCAGTCCGTGGACTAGCGGGAGTGGGTCCCATGAGCAGTTCTTC,CASSPWTSGSGSHEQFF
TRBD1,15,.,TRBJ1-4,TRBV5-1,TGCGCCAGCAGCTCTCGACAGGGGGCGGCTGAAAAACTGTTTTTT,CASSSRQGAAEKLFF
.,14,.,TRBJ2-3,TRBV13,TGTGCCAGCAGCTTATTCCCCATGGGGGATACGCAGTATTTT,CASSLFPMGDTQYF
.,13,.,TRBJ1-2,TRBV24-1,TGTGCCACCAGTGAAGCAGCTAACTATGGCTACACCTTC,CATSEAANYGYTF
.,14,few,TRBJ2-7,TRBV29-1,TGCAGCATTCCCGACAGGGAGGGATCCTACGAGCAGTACTTC,CSIPDREGSYEQYF
TRBD1,14,.,TRBJ2-5,TRBV20-1,TGCAGTGCCCCACAGGGGGCAAAGATCGAGACCCAGTACTTC,CSAPQGAKIETQYF
.,16,.,TRBJ1-5,TRBV2,TGTGCCAGCACGGTTACCGGGGCAAAAAGGGATCAGCCCCAGCATTTT,CASTVTGAKRDQPQHF
.,14,many,TRBJ2-4,TRBV4-2,TGTGCCAGCAGCCAAGCGGGAGTCCAAAACATTCAGTACTTC,CASSQAGVQNIQYF
TRBD1,13,.,TRBJ2-7,TRBV4-2,TGTGCCAGCAGCCAAGAAACAGGGGAGCGGCAGTACTTC,CASSQETGERQYF
.,16,.,TRBJ1-1,TRBV20-1,TGCAGTGCTAGAGTACTAGAGTCCGGGACATACACTGAAGCTTTCTTT,CSARVLESGTYTEAFF
.,15,.,TRBJ1-6,TRBV25-1,TGTGCCAGCAGTCCCGACCCCCATCCAGGGTCACCCCTCCACTTT,CASSPDPHPGSPLHF
TRBD1,14,.,TRBJ1-2,TRBV20-1,TGCAGTGCTGGAGATCAGGCAGGGGGCTATGGCTACACCTTC,CSAGDQAGGYGYTF
TRBD2,19,few,TRBJ2-3,TRBV9,TGTGCCAGCAGCGCGGCAGGGACTAGCGGGGTCCCGTTCACAGATACGCAGTATTTT,CASSAAGTSGVPFTDTQYF
TRBD2,18,few,TRBJ2-1,TRBV2,TGTGCCAGCAGTGAAGAGGGGGCTAGCGGGGGGGACTACAATGAGCAGTTCTTC,CASSEEGASGGDYNEQFF
TRBD2,14,.,TRBJ2-5,TRBV20-1,TGCAGTGCAAGACTAGCCTTATTGCAAGAGACCCAGTACTTC,CSARLALLQETQYF
.,15,few,TRBJ2-5,TRBV6-6,TGTGCCAGCAGTTACTCGAGGCAGGCCTGGGAGACCCAGTACTTC,CASSYSRQAWETQYF
.,18,.,TRBJ2-1,TRBV28,TGTGCCAGCAGACGTGACAGGGGTCTACGCGGGAGGGACAATGAGCAGTTCTTC,CASRRDRGLRGRDNEQFF
.,16,.,TRBJ2-1,TRBV20-1,TGCAGTGCTAGACCCAGGGGGGGGAGTTCTATCAATGAGCAGTTCTTC,CSARPRGGSSINEQFF
.,14,.,TRBJ1-1,TRBV27,TGTGCCAGCAGCCGACGGGGGGCGGGCACTGAAGCTTTCTTT,CASSRRGAGTEAFF
TRBD1,15,.,TRBJ2-3,TRBV6-6,TGTGCCAGCAGGGACGGGACAGGGGGCACAGATACGCAGTATTTT,CASRDGTGGTDTQYF
.,14,.,TRBJ2-1,TRBV11-2,TGTGCCAGCAGCTTAGATGGGACCAACCATGAGCAGTTCTTC,CASSLDGTNHEQFF
TRBD2,17,once,TRBJ2-1,TRBV10-3,TGTGCCATCAGTGCCGGAGCGGGGGGCCATTCCTACAATGAGCAGTTCTTC,CAISAGAGGHSYNEQFF